This TCR beta chain was identified in a study of Ad26.COV2.S vaccination and SARS-CoV-2 variants. Profiling relied on immunoSEQ multiplex PCR, and the TCRdb table lists in-frame clones only, not all of them. The table lists a few hundred thousand clones, 80% to 90% of them singletons. V was pared by 0 bases and J by 5 bases, with 4 bases of the junction left unmatched. Germline CDR1 reads SGHRS; CDR2 reads YFSETQ. This CDR3 is built from 15 residues. Described treatment: 15 to 20 received Ad26.COV2.S at low or high dose, single or two shots; about 5 received placebo; per-sample allocation not given. After the first vaccine or placebo injection, samples were drawn on day 63.

This TCR came from a person aged 18-65 years who received the Ad26.COV2.S COVID-19 vaccine or a placebo. The chain has TRBV5-1 and TRBJ1-4; 7 bases match TRBD1. The sequencing used peripheral blood, collected in a trial of Ad26.COV2.S vaccine versus placebo. CDR3 coding DNA: TGCGCCAGCAGCTTGGAGGGGACAGCGAATGAAAAACTGTTTTTT. Its translation is CASSLEGTANEKLFF.